The 6 T cell receptor beta chains below were found in one sample sequenced in a study of T-cell reconstitution after alpha-beta-depleted transplantation in children. Using unique molecular identifiers, the investigators prepared the TCRbeta library. TCRdb recomputed calls from the PCR reads with MiXCR, one row per CDR3 protein. The sample lists roughly 670,000 distinct CDR3 sequences; around 12% were seen once. This sample comprised PBMCs, obtained before TCRalphabeta/CD19-depleted stem cell transplant. Source of these receptors: a girl aged 2 to 9 with congenital amegakaryocytic thrombocytopenia, due to receive a stem cell transplant.

The V call is TRBV29-1, the J call TRBJ1-2; D remains ambiguous. Per germline, CDR1 SQVTM and CDR2 ANQGSEA. The CDR3 runs 13 residues. V lost 4 bases and J 8 bases, leaving 17 bases between the germline ends. In nucleotides, the CDR3 is TGCAGCGTTGCGGACGGGTACTATGGCGGCTACACCTTC. Translated: CSVADGYYGGYTF.

This clonotype was counted many times. This chain uses TRBV12-3 or TRBV12-4 with TRBJ1-6; no reliable D call. This CDR3 contains 16 residues. Trimming stripped 7 bases from V and 1 base from J, with 14 bases between. CDR3 region: CASIVGLRSYNSPLHF. CDR3 bases: TGTGCCAGCATCGTAGGGCTTCGATCCTATAATTCACCCCTCCACTTT.

This clonotype was found a few times. The V call is TRBV21-1, the J call TRBJ1-1; whether TRBD1, the table's D call, matches the DNA was not checked. TRBV21-1 is noted as a pseudogene. The CDR3 covers 16 residues. The CDR3 DNA sequence: TGTGCCAGCAGCGAGGGAGGGGGCGCTTGGGGGACTGAAGCTTTCTTT. It translates to CASSEGGGAWGTEAFF.

This clonotype was seen repeatedly, ten times or more. This chain joins TRBV29-1 and TRBJ1-1, with unresolved D. CDR1 and CDR2 from the germline V gene are SQVTM and ANQGSEA. Trimming removed 6 bases at V and 5 bases at J, with 13 bases between. The CDR3 sequence is 12 residues long. The CDR3 reads CSVGEAWTEAFF. The CDR3 DNA reads TGCAGCGTGGGTGAGGCTTGGACTGAAGCTTTCTTT.

This clonotype occurred many times. V is TRBV29-1 and J is TRBJ2-5; a weak D match, TRBD1 (6 bases). CDR3 length: 13 amino acids. Trimming shortened V by 4 bases and J by 1 base, and 10 bases separated the two germline ends. CDR1 is SQVTM, CDR2 ANQGSEA, per germline. The CDR3 region is CSVVPGAQETQYF. CDR3 sequence (DNA): TGCAGCGTTGTCCCAGGGGCCCAAGAGACCCAGTACTTC.

The chain combines TRBV7-6 with TRBJ2-5; TRBD2 agrees at 14 bases. The CDR3 loop spans 16 amino acids. V was pared by 5 bases and J by 4 bases, with 6 bases of the junction left unmatched. CDR1 SGHVS and CDR2 FNYEAQ come from the germline V gene. In nucleotides, the CDR3 is TGTGCCAGCAGCCCGGGACTAGCGGGAGTTGGAGAGACCCAGTACTTC. Its protein product is CASSPGLAGVGETQYF.